This TCR beta chain emerged from a study of glioma-infiltrating T cells. Findings and caveats of the study: Signature shared blood CDR3 motifs were enriched in low-divergence and depleted in high-divergence patients.

Amplification of TCR alpha and beta CDR3 regions from RNA used iRepertoire nested multiplex PCR. Each CDR3 protein is one row after TCRdb ran MiXCR on the multiplex PCR reads. The sample has around 390,000 distinct CDR3 sequences, 41% seen once; the top ten hold more than 10%. CDR1 and CDR2 from the germline V gene are DFQATT and SNEGSKA (reference sequence). Trimming left V 5 bases short and J 3 bases short, with 10 bases between. The CDR3 is 12 residues long. As concerns this clonotype: The antigen is not known. A much bigger clone sits one base away, suggesting this may be a read error.

The TCR comes from a human donor with low-grade glioma or glioblastoma, undergoing nonglioma brain surgery, or in good health (not recorded which). The chain recombines TRBV20-1 with TRBJ1-1; tentatively, D is TRBD1 (5 bases). Sequences were obtained from glioma tissue, nonneoplastic brain tissue, or PBMCs (not recorded which). CDR3 nucleotide sequence: TGCAGTGCTCCCGCCAGGGACACTGAAGCTTTCTTT. Protein sequence: CSAPARDTEAFF.